This T cell receptor (beta chain) is drawn from a study of beta chain features in type 1 diabetes. Study conclusions and caveats: Within each of all four CD4+ subsets, Type 1 diabetes patients had TCRB CDR3s that were moderately but significantly shorter.

With 3 bases clipped from V and 4 bases from J, the junction kept 6 bases outside the gene matches. There are 15 residues in the CDR3. Germline V gives CDR1 GTSNPN, CDR2 SVGIG (reference sequence). Concerning this clone: Its antigen is not identified.

Reverse transcription of all isolated RNA meant that expressed TCRB transcripts were sequenced. The repertoire was sequenced with immunoSEQ multiplex PCR; TCRdb's copy has only in-frame clones and lacks some. The sample holds approximately 250,000 clones, about a tenth seen once. The chain links TRBV30 to TRBJ2-2; 9 bases agree with TRBD2. The receptor comes from a man aged 30 to 39 with type 1 diabetes. Sequencing was performed on naive CD4+ T cells from blood. Written as DNA, the CDR3 is TGTGCCTGGAGGGCCGGGACTAGCTCCACCGGGGAGCTGTTTTTT. Protein product: CAWRAGTSSTGELFF.